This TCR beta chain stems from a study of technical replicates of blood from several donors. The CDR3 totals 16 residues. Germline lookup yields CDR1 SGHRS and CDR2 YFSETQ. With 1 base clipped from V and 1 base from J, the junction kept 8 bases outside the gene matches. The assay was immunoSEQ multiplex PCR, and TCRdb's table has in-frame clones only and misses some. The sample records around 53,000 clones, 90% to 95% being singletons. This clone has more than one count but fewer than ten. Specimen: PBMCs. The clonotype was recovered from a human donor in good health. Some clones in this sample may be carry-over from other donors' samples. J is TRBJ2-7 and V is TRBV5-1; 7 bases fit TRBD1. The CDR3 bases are TGCGCCAGCAGCTTGTTTCTTGGGGACAGTTCCTACGAGCAGTACTTC. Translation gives CASSLFLGDSSYEQYF.